These T cell receptor beta chains were read from a single sample in a study of T-cell reconstitution after alpha-beta-depleted transplantation in children. TCRdb re-called the PCR reads with MiXCR, one entry per CDR3 protein. In the table there are roughly 250,000 distinct CDR3 sequences, roughly 8.2% of which are singletons. Material: PBMCs, mostly from graft donor cells, obtained 180 days after TCRalphabeta/CD19-depleted stem cell transplant. All receptors derive from a male patient younger than 18 who had a stem cell transplant for acute lymphoblastic leukemia, so the T cells may come from the graft donor. CDR3s include the opening cysteine and the closing phenylalanine or tryptophan. The order of the fields is clone size, D gene, J gene, V gene, CDR3 protein, CDR3 DNA. The D gene is left open where the match is weak. Part of the rows lack a size; the others show once, few, many or a class for expanded clones.

clone size: many; D gene: TRBD2; J gene: TRBJ2-5; V gene: TRBV9; CDR3 protein: CASSASGRTRYETQYF; CDR3 DNA: TGTGCCAGCAGCGCCAGCGGGAGGACCAGGTACGAGACCCAGTACTTC
clone size: -; D gene: -; J gene: TRBJ1-1; V gene: TRBV19; CDR3 protein: CASSIVFSNTEAFF; CDR3 DNA: TGTGCCAGTAGTATTGTGTTCTCGAACACTGAAGCTTTCTTT
clone size: many; D gene: TRBD2; J gene: TRBJ2-1; V gene: TRBV28; CDR3 protein: CASSLSTDRTSGKEQFF; CDR3 DNA: TGTGCCAGCAGTTTATCGACGGACAGGACTAGCGGGAAAGAGCAGTTCTTC
clone size: many; D gene: -; J gene: TRBJ2-1; V gene: TRBV12-3/TRBV12-4; CDR3 protein: CASTLTVRGNEQFF; CDR3 DNA: TGTGCCAGCACACTCACTGTCAGGGGAAATGAGCAGTTCTTC
clone size: many; D gene: TRBD1; J gene: TRBJ1-5; V gene: TRBV6-1; CDR3 protein: CASSLVTGSYSNQPQHF; CDR3 DNA: TGTGCCAGCAGCCTTGTGACAGGGTCTTATAGCAATCAGCCCCAGCATTTT
clone size: few; D gene: -; J gene: TRBJ2-2; V gene: TRBV27; CDR3 protein: CASIGFGRTGELFF; CDR3 DNA: TGTGCCAGCATTGGATTTGGGCGGACCGGGGAGCTGTTTTTT
clone size: many; D gene: -; J gene: TRBJ2-1; V gene: TRBV24-1; CDR3 protein: CATSRNNEQFF; CDR3 DNA: TGTGCCACCAGTAGGAACAATGAGCAGTTCTTC
clone size: many; D gene: TRBD1; J gene: TRBJ1-4; V gene: TRBV5-1; CDR3 protein: CASSAGTGSEKLFF; CDR3 DNA: TGCGCCAGCAGCGCCGGGACAGGGAGTGAAAAACTGTTTTTT
clone size: many; D gene: -; J gene: TRBJ2-2; V gene: TRBV5-1; CDR3 protein: CASSPQGGPNTGELFF; CDR3 DNA: TGCGCCAGCAGCCCTCAGGGCGGTCCGAACACCGGGGAGCTGTTTTTT
clone size: many; D gene: -; J gene: TRBJ1-6; V gene: TRBV7-9; CDR3 protein: CASSFRGDPNSPLHF; CDR3 DNA: TGTGCCAGCAGCTTTCGGGGCGATCCCAATTCACCCCTCCACTTT
clone size: many; D gene: -; J gene: TRBJ2-7; V gene: TRBV7-9; CDR3 protein: CASSGGVLRDEQYF; CDR3 DNA: TGTGCCAGCAGCGGAGGTGTCCTCCGGGACGAGCAGTACTTC
clone size: many; D gene: -; J gene: TRBJ2-3; V gene: TRBV5-1; CDR3 protein: CASSLYNEAADTQYF; CDR3 DNA: TGCGCCAGCAGCCTATATAACGAGGCCGCAGATACGCAGTATTTT
clone size: many; D gene: TRBD1; J gene: TRBJ1-2; V gene: TRBV29-1; CDR3 protein: CSAGDRGRDGYTF; CDR3 DNA: TGCAGCGCAGGGGACAGGGGGCGGGATGGCTACACCTTC
clone size: many; D gene: -; J gene: TRBJ1-6; V gene: TRBV7-2; CDR3 protein: CASSFGGFASPLHF; CDR3 DNA: TGTGCCAGCAGCTTTGGGGGATTCGCTTCACCCCTCCACTTT
clone size: -; D gene: -; J gene: TRBJ2-2; V gene: TRBV5-1; CDR3 protein: CASSRELWLANTGELFF; CDR3 DNA: TGCGCCAGCAGCCGGGAACTATGGCTCGCGAACACCGGGGAGCTGTTTTTT
clone size: many; D gene: TRBD2; J gene: TRBJ2-3; V gene: TRBV7-3; CDR3 protein: CASSLTSGRPTDTQYF; CDR3 DNA: TGTGCCAGCAGCTTAACTAGCGGGAGGCCCACAGATACGCAGTATTTT
clone size: many; D gene: TRBD1; J gene: TRBJ2-7; V gene: TRBV3-1; CDR3 protein: CASSQDGQGMRSYEQYF; CDR3 DNA: TGTGCCAGCAGCCAAGATGGACAGGGAATGAGGTCCTACGAGCAGTACTTC
clone size: many; D gene: -; J gene: TRBJ2-7; V gene: TRBV7-9; CDR3 protein: CASSSRTGRVSEQYF; CDR3 DNA: TGTGCCAGCAGCTCCCGGACAGGGAGGGTGAGCGAGCAGTACTTC
clone size: many; D gene: -; J gene: TRBJ1-1; V gene: TRBV7-9; CDR3 protein: CASSLAVGPDEAFF; CDR3 DNA: TGTGCCAGCAGCTTAGCTGTAGGGCCAGATGAAGCTTTCTTT
clone size: many; D gene: -; J gene: TRBJ1-5; V gene: TRBV28; CDR3 protein: CASSFENGGQPQHF; CDR3 DNA: TGTGCCAGCAGTTTTGAAAACGGGGGTCAGCCCCAGCATTTT
clone size: many; D gene: -; J gene: TRBJ2-6; V gene: TRBV5-1; CDR3 protein: CASSLTGKTGANVLTF; CDR3 DNA: TGCGCCAGCAGCTTGACGGGGAAGACTGGGGCCAACGTCCTGACTTTC
clone size: -; D gene: -; J gene: TRBJ1-5; V gene: TRBV6-4; CDR3 protein: CASSRLIPDRAAGQPQHF; CDR3 DNA: TGTGCCAGCAGTCGACTCATCCCGGACAGAGCGGCAGGTCAGCCCCAGCATTTT
clone size: many; D gene: -; J gene: TRBJ2-5; V gene: TRBV5-1; CDR3 protein: CASSLPQETQYF; CDR3 DNA: TGCGCCAGCAGCTTGCCCCAAGAGACCCAGTACTTC
clone size: many; D gene: TRBD1; J gene: TRBJ1-5; V gene: TRBV29-1; CDR3 protein: CSVIDRGTNQPQHF; CDR3 DNA: TGCAGCGTGATCGACAGGGGTACTAATCAGCCCCAGCATTTT
clone size: -; D gene: -; J gene: TRBJ2-5; V gene: TRBV6-1; CDR3 protein: CASGRQRGFWETQYF; CDR3 DNA: TGTGCCAGCGGGCGCCAGCGCGGTTTTTGGGAGACCCAGTACTTC
clone size: many; D gene: TRBD1; J gene: TRBJ1-3; V gene: TRBV12-3/TRBV12-4; CDR3 protein: CASSRGPPGNTIYF; CDR3 DNA: TGTGCCAGCAGCAGGGGGCCTCCTGGAAACACCATATATTTT
clone size: many; D gene: -; J gene: TRBJ2-3; V gene: TRBV5-1; CDR3 protein: CASSDGSQDTQYF; CDR3 DNA: TGCGCCAGCAGCGATGGGTCCCAAGATACGCAGTATTTT
clone size: many; D gene: -; J gene: TRBJ2-7; V gene: TRBV20-1; CDR3 protein: CSARDGVYEQYF; CDR3 DNA: TGCAGTGCTAGAGATGGGGTTTACGAGCAGTACTTC
clone size: many; D gene: TRBD1; J gene: TRBJ2-7; V gene: TRBV5-1; CDR3 protein: CASSTGQGEGLRQYF; CDR3 DNA: TGCGCCAGCAGCACTGGACAGGGGGAGGGACTCCGGCAGTACTTC
clone size: few; D gene: TRBD2; J gene: TRBJ2-3; V gene: TRBV20-1; CDR3 protein: CSARGRLAGVDTQYF; CDR3 DNA: TGCAGTGCTAGGGGGAGGCTAGCGGGAGTAGATACGCAGTATTTT
clone size: many; D gene: TRBD1; J gene: TRBJ2-5; V gene: TRBV29-1; CDR3 protein: CSVAPGQQETQYF; CDR3 DNA: TGCAGCGTAGCTCCGGGACAGCAAGAGACCCAGTACTTC
clone size: -; D gene: -; J gene: TRBJ2-5; V gene: TRBV12-3/TRBV12-4; CDR3 protein: CASSFVVGAAQETQYF; CDR3 DNA: TGTGCCAGCAGTTTTGTGGTAGGGGCAGCGCAAGAGACCCAGTACTTC